This entry is about one T cell receptor (beta chain). This sample stems from a study of control samples from healthy donors and cancer patients. There are 15 residues in the CDR3. V was clipped by 5 bases and J by 1 base, with 14 bases between them. CDR1 MDHEN and CDR2 SYDVKM come from the germline V gene. Profiling relied on immunoSEQ multiplex PCR, and the TCRdb table lists in-frame clones only, not all of them. The data contain more than 140,000 clones, about 90% of them singletons. The sequencing input was blood. This rearrangement joins TRBV28 to TRBJ1-1, with D perhaps TRBD1 (6 bases). The TCR was taken from a young man in good health. The CDR3 spells CASSLAGTPNTEAFF. In nucleotides, the CDR3 is TGTGCCAGCAGTCTGGCCGGGACACCGAACACTGAAGCTTTCTTT.